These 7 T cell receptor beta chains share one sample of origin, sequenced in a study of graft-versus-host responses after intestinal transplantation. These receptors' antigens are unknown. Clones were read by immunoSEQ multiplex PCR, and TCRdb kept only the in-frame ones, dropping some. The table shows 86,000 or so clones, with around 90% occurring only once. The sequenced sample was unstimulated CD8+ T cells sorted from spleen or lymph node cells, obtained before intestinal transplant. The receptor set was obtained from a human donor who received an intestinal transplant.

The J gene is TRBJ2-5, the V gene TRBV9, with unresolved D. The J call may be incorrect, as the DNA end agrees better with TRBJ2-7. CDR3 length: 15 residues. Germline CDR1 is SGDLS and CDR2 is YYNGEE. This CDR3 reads CASSVAAGAYYEQYF. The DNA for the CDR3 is TGTGCCAGCAGCGTAGCGGCAGGTGCATACTACGAGCAGTACTTC.

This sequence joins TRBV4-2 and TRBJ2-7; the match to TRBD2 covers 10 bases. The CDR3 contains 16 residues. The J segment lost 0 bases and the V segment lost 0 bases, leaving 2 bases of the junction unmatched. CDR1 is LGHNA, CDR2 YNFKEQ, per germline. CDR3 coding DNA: TGTGCCAGCAGCCAAGATGCTAGCGGGAGCTCCTACGAGCAGTACTTC. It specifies CASSQDASGSSYEQYF.

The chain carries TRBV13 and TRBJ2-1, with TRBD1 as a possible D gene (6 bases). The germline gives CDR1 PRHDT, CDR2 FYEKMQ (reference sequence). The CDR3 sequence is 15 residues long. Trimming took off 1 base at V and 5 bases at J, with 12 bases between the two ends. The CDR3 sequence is CASSLVQGRDNEQFF. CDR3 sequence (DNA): TGTGCCAGCAGCTTAGTACAGGGAAGAGACAATGAGCAGTTCTTC.

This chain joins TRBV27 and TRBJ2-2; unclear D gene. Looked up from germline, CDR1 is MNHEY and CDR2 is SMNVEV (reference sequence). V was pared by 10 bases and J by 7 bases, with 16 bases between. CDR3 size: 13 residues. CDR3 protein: CATPTPMGGELFF. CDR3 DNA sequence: TGTGCCACCCCAACCCCCATGGGCGGGGAGCTGTTTTTT.

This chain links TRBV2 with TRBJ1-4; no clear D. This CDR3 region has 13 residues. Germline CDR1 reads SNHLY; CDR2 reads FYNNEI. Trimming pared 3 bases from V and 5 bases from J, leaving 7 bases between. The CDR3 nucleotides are TGTGCCAGCAGTGATGGGCGGAATGAAAAACTGTTTTTT. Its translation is CASSDGRNEKLFF.

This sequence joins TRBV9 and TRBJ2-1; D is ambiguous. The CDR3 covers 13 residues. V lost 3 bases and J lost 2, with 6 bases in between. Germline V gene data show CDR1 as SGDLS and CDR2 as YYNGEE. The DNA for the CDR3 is TGTGCCAGCAGCGAAGGTACCTACAATGAGCAGTTCTTC. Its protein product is CASSEGTYNEQFF.

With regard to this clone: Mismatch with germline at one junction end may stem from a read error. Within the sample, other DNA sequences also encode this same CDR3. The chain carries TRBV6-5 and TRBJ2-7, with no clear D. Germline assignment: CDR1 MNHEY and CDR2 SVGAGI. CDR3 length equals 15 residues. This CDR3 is CASSYTPDNPYEQHF. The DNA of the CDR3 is TGTGCCAGCAGTTACACGCCGGATAACCCCTACGAGCAGCACTTC.